One and the same sample provided the 24 T cell receptor beta chains below, sequenced in a study of blood T cell repertoires in COVID-19. The assay was immunoSEQ multiplex PCR, and TCRdb's table has in-frame clones only and misses some. Counted here are about 170,000 clones, around 83% occurring once; the ten biggest clones make up roughly a fifth. The source material was peripheral blood. The source of these receptors is a woman in her 70s who had recovered from COVID-19.

This CDR3 reads CASSMPGTEYGYTF. The CDR3 region has the DNA TGTGCCAGTAGTATGCCGGGGACAGAATATGGCTACACCTTC. This chain connects TRBV19 to TRBJ1-2; the match to TRBD1 covers 7 bases. In germline, CDR1 is LNHDA, CDR2 SQIVND (reference sequence). The CDR3 consists of 14 residues. The V gene end was trimmed by 3 bases and the J gene end by 5 bases; junction bases not matched to a gene: 6. The entire variable domain, with the rest obtained from reference TRBV19 and TRBJ1-2, is as follows: DGGITQSPKYLFRKEGQNVTLSCEQNLNHDAMYWYRQDPGQGLRLIYYSQIVNDFQKGDIAEGYSVSREKKESFPLTVTSAQKNPTAFYLCASSMPGTEYGYTFGSGTRLTVV.

This sequence joins TRBV18 and TRBJ1-2; 10 positions match TRBD1. CDR1 is KGHSH and CDR2 is LQKENI in the germline V gene. CDR3 size: 16 residues. V gave up 3 bases and J gave up 8 bases; unmatched junction bases: 12. As DNA, the CDR3 is TGTGCCAGCTCACCGGGAGAGCCGGGACAGGGGAAAGGCTACACCTTC. This encodes CASSPGEPGQGKGYTF. Based on the CDR3 plus reference TRBV18 and TRBJ1-2, the full variable domain is NAGVMQNPRHLVRRRGQEARLRCSPMKGHSHVYWYRQLPEEGLKFMVYLQKENIIDESGMPKERFSAEFPKEGPSILRIQQVVRGDSAAYFCASSPGEPGQGKGYTFGSGTRLTVV.

This clone was seen a few times. V usage is TRBV10-3 and J usage is TRBJ2-7; D perhaps matches TRBD1 (6 bases). V was pared by 11 bases and J by 4 bases, with 18 bases between. CDR1 and CDR2 from the germline V gene are ENHRY and SYGVKD. The CDR3 has 13 residues. CDR3 sequence: CASRAGENYEQYF. DNA of the CDR3: TGTGCCTCGAGGGCAGGGGAGAATTACGAGCAGTACTTC.

The chain uses TRBV19 and TRBJ2-7; D might be TRBD2 (6 bases). Looked up from germline, CDR1 is LNHDA and CDR2 is SQIVND (reference sequence). V was trimmed by 5 bases and J by 3 bases, leaving 14 bases between them. This CDR3 spans 14 amino acids. The CDR3 spells CASSRDWTNYEQYF. CDR3 in DNA: TGTGCCAGTAGTCGGGACTGGACGAACTACGAGCAGTACTTC.

The rearrangement joins TRBV18 to TRBJ2-4; 8 bases are shared with TRBD1. The J segment lost 8 bases and the V segment lost 3 bases, leaving 6 bases of the junction unmatched. This CDR3 region has 14 residues. Germline V lookup: CDR1 KGHSH, CDR2 LQKENI. CDR3: CASSPTGGSDIQYF. CDR3 coding DNA: TGTGCCAGCTCACCCACAGGGGGTTCGGACATTCAGTACTTC.

In this sample, this clone turned up many times. J is TRBJ2-1 and V is TRBV5-4, with 7 bases matching TRBD2. The germline V gene encodes CDR1 SGHNT and CDR2 YYREEE (reference sequence). The V and J ends lost 4 bases and 0 bases, in that order; junction bases with no gene match: 10. The CDR3 sequence is 17 residues long. CDR3 residues: CASSPSGRGSSYNEQFF. For the CDR3, the DNA is TGTGCCAGCAGCCCGTCGGGTCGCGGGAGCTCCTACAATGAGCAGTTCTTC.

This sequence joins TRBV4-3 and TRBJ2-5; D gene ambiguous. The CDR3 totals 18 residues. Trimming stripped 1 base from V and 0 bases from J, with 18 bases between. The germline V gene encodes CDR1 LGHNA and CDR2 YSLEER. The CDR3, as DNA: TGCGCCAGCAGCCAAGTAGCACCGTCCGCCGGGTACCAAGAGACCCAGTACTTC. As protein: CASSQVAPSAGYQETQYF.

This clone was observed a few times. The chain is built from TRBV3-1 (or the pseudogene TRBV3-2) and TRBJ1-5; D is unclear. The CDR3 length is 15 residues. Germline-derived CDR1 and CDR2 are LGHDT and YNNKEL (reference sequence). V dropped 3 bases and J dropped 6 bases, with 15 bases sitting between them. CDR3 bases: TGTGCCAGCAGCCACGGGGTTTCCAGGCGTCAGCCCCAGCATTTT. Its protein is CASSHGVSRRQPQHF.

The chain recombines TRBV6-1 with TRBJ1-2, with 7 bases that match TRBD1. Germline CDR1 reads MNHNS; CDR2 reads SASEGT. The CDR3 loop spans 14 amino acids. V lost 2 bases to trimming and J lost 7 bases; unmatched junction nucleotides: 7. CDR3 amino acids: CASSESGQGGGYTF. CDR3 coding DNA: TGTGCCAGCAGTGAATCGGGCCAGGGGGGTGGCTACACCTTC.

The CDR3 sequence is CASSPGTGWGTDTQYF. The CDR3, as DNA: TGTGCCAGCAGTCCAGGGACAGGGTGGGGCACAGATACGCAGTATTTT. The rearrangement links TRBV27 to TRBJ2-3; 9 nucleotides agree with TRBD1. CDR1 is MNHEY, CDR2 SMNVEV, per germline (reference sequence). The trim removed 5 bases at V and 1 base at J, leaving 7 bases unmatched. This CDR3 has 16 amino acids.

This chain joins TRBV5-6 and TRBJ1-1, with 7 bases fitting TRBD1. V gave up 1 base and J gave up 5 bases; unmatched junction bases: 17. The V gene's germline CDR1 is SGHDT and CDR2 YYEEEE. The CDR3 spans 18 residues. This CDR3 is CASSLLLPGGRVRTEAFF. As DNA, the CDR3 is TGTGCCAGCAGCTTGTTACTCCCAGGGGGGCGTGTGAGGACTGAAGCTTTCTTT.

The chain employs TRBV3-1 (or the pseudogene TRBV3-2) and TRBJ1-1, with 7 bases fitting TRBD1. V gave up 4 bases and J gave up 8 bases; unmatched junction bases: 13. CDR1 is LGHDT and CDR2 is YNNKEL in the germline V gene (reference sequence). This CDR3 region has 15 residues. CDR3 in amino acids: CASSPSLQGRVEAFF. For the CDR3, the DNA is TGTGCCAGCAGCCCATCCCTACAGGGGCGGGTAGAAGCTTTCTTT.

The rearrangement links TRBV4-1 to TRBJ1-5, with D unresolved. Germline CDR1 is MGHRA and CDR2 is YSYEKL. The CDR3 is 16 residues long. V lost 4 bases to trimming and J lost 6 bases, with 19 bases between them. CDR3 DNA sequence: TGCGCCAGCAGCCCCGCGGAGGGTACCTACCGTCAGCCCCAGCATTTT. Protein: CASSPAEGTYRQPQHF.

This chain's CDR3 is CASSLVGSGRTDTQYF. The CDR3 DNA is TGTGCCAGCAGTTTAGTCGGTAGCGGGAGGACAGATACGCAGTATTTT. The chain is built from TRBV27 and TRBJ2-3, with TRBD2 matching 10 bases. After removal of 2 bases from V and 3 bases from J, the junction contained 5 bases not matched to a gene. The CDR3 loop spans 16 amino acids. Germline values: CDR1 MNHEY, CDR2 SMNVEV (reference sequence).

The V gene is TRBV28, the J gene TRBJ1-2, with 8 bases lining up with TRBD1. The CDR3 covers 12 residues. J was trimmed by 7 bases and V by 6 bases; bases with no gene match: 4. Germline assignment: CDR1 MDHEN and CDR2 SYDVKM. CDR3 sequence reads: CASSHTGGGYTF. CDR3 bases: TGTGCCAGCAGCCACACAGGGGGTGGCTACACCTTC.

This chain connects TRBV11-1 to TRBJ1-2, with D uncertain. Germline V gene data show CDR1 as SGHAT and CDR2 as FQDESV (reference sequence). V lost 2 bases and J lost 10, with 14 bases in between. This CDR3 comprises 13 residues. DNA for the CDR3: TGTGCCAGCAGCTTAAGAAGCGCCACCACCTACACCTTC. It is translated as CASSLRSATTYTF.

The chain couples TRBV18 to TRBJ1-1, with D possibly TRBD1 on 6 matching bases. The V gene's germline CDR1 is KGHSH and CDR2 LQKENI. Trimming removed 4 bases from V and 3 bases from J, with 15 bases in between. This CDR3 spans 15 amino acids. The CDR3: CASSLQGAWDTEAFF. The CDR3 DNA is TGTGCCAGCTCACTACAGGGCGCATGGGACACTGAAGCTTTCTTT.

The chain employs TRBV21-1 and TRBJ1-1; the table's D call, TRBD1, was not checked against the DNA. TRBV21-1 is marked as a pseudogene. This CDR3 comprises 13 residues. CDR3 nucleotides: TGTGCCAGCAGCAACACAGGGGGAACTGAAGCTTTCTTT. Translated: CASSNTGGTEAFF.

This chain joins TRBV9 and TRBJ2-1; D might be TRBD2 (6 bases). This CDR3 has 16 amino acids. V was shortened by 0 bases and J by 2 bases, with 12 bases between the two germline ends. Germline V lookup: CDR1 SGDLS, CDR2 YYNGEE. The DNA for the CDR3 is TGTGCCAGCAGCGTAGGGGCTAGCGTACCCTACAATGAGCAGTTCTTC. Protein: CASSVGASVPYNEQFF. Full variable domain (outside the CDR3, taken from reference TRBV9 and TRBJ2-1): DSGVTQTPKHLITATGQRVTLRCSPRSGDLSVYWYQQSLDQGLQFLIQYYNGEERAKGNILERFSAQQFPDLHSELNLSSLELGDSALYFCASSVGASVPYNEQFFGPGTRLTVL.

The rearrangement uses TRBV6-1 and TRBJ2-7; D perhaps matches TRBD1 (5 bases). Germline V CDR1 and CDR2: MNHNS, SASEGT. This CDR3 has 13 residues. Trimming stripped 3 bases from V and 2 bases from J, with 8 bases between. CDR3 amino acids: CASSEGPAYEQYF. In DNA, the CDR3 is TGTGCCAGCAGTGAGGGGCCAGCCTACGAGCAGTACTTC.

This clone was observed a handful of times. This chain joins TRBV11-3 and TRBJ2-5, with 11 bases lining up with TRBD2. J was trimmed by 2 bases and V by 5 bases; bases with no gene match: 7. Germline CDR1 and CDR2: SGHNT and YENEEA. The CDR3 loop spans 16 amino acids. CDR3 nucleotides: TGTGCCAGCAGCCCCGGGGCTAGCGGGAGGCAAGAGACCCAGTACTTC. Translating gives CASSPGASGRQETQYF.

For the CDR3, the DNA is TGTGCCAGCAGCTTAGCGGCTAGCGGGAGGGCCGGCACAGATACGCAGTATTTT. This codes for CASSLAASGRAGTDTQYF. The chain has TRBV11-3 and TRBJ2-3; the match to TRBD2 covers 12 bases. Germline V lookup: CDR1 SGHNT, CDR2 YENEEA. The CDR3 totals 18 residues. Losses at the gene ends were 1 base for V and 1 base for J; bases not matched to a gene: 6.

This clone was seen a single time. The chain is built from TRBV4-3 and TRBJ1-2; D may be TRBD1 (5 bases). V was trimmed by 3 bases and J by 4 bases, leaving 21 bases between them. This CDR3 has 17 amino acids. CDR1 and CDR2 from the germline V gene are LGHNA and YSLEER. The CDR3 is CASSQDAHRNLGYGYTF. The CDR3 nucleotides are TGCGCCAGCAGCCAGGACGCACACAGGAATCTCGGCTATGGCTACACCTTC.

The chain couples TRBV20-1 to TRBJ2-3; 7 bases match TRBD2. Trimming took 3 bases from V and 1 from J; bases not matched to a gene: 7. The germline gives CDR1 DFQATT, CDR2 SNEGSKA (reference sequence). This CDR3 contains 15 residues. The CDR3 DNA is TGCAGTGCTAGTGGGCGCGGGAGCGGCACAGATACGCAGTATTTT. Residues: CSASGRGSGTDTQYF.